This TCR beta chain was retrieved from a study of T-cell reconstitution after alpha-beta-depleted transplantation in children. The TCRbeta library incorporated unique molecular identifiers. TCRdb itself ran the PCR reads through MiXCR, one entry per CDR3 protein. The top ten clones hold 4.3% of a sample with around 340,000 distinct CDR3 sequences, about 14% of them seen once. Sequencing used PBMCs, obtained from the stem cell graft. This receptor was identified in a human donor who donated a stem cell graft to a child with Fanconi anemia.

CDR3: CASSQRTGEGYTF. CDR3 nucleotide sequence: TGTGCCAGCTCCCAAAGGACAGGGGAAGGCTACACCTTC. V and J are TRBV18 and TRBJ1-2; 9 positions match TRBD1. Germline loops: CDR1 KGHSH, CDR2 LQKENI. V lost 6 bases, J lost 8 bases, and 7 bases stayed unmatched. The CDR3 loop spans 13 amino acids.